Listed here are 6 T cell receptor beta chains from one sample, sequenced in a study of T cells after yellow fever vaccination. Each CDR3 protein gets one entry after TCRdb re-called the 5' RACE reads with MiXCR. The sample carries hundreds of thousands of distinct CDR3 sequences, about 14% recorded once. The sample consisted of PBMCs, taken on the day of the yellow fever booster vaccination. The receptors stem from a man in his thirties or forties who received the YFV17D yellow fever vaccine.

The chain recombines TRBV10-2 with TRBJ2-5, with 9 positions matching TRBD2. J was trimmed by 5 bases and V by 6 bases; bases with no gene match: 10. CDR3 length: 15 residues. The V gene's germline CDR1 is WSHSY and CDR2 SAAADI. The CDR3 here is CASRSHLAGRETQYF. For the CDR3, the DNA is TGCGCCAGCAGATCCCACCTAGCGGGAAGGGAGACCCAGTACTTC.

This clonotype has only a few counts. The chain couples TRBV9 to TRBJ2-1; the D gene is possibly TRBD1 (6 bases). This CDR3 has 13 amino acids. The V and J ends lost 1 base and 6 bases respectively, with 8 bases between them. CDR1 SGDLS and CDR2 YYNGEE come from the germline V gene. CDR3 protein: CASSVMGANEQFF. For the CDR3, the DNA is TGTGCCAGCAGCGTAATGGGGGCCAATGAGCAGTTCTTC.

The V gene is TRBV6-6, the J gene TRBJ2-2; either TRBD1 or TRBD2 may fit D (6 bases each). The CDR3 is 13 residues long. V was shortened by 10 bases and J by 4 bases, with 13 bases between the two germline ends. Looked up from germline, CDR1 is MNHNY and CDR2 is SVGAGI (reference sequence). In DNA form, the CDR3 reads TGTGCCACCCTCGGGGGCCCCACCGGGGAGCTGTTTTTT. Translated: CATLGGPTGELFF.

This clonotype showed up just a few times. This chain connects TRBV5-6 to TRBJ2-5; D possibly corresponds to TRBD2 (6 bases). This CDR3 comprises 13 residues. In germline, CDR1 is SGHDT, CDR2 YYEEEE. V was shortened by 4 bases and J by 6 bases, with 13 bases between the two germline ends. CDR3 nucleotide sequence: TGTGCCAGCAGCAACATCGGGGGAAAGACCCAGTACTTC. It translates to CASSNIGGKTQYF.

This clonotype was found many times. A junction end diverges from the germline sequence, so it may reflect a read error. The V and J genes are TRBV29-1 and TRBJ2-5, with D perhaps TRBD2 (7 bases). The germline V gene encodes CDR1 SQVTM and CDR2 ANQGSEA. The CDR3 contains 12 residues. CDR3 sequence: CSIEGGEETQYF. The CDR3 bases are TGCAGCATTGAAGGGGGGGAAGAGACCCAGTACTTC. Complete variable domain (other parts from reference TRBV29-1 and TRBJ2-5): SAVISQKPSRDICQRGTSLTIQCQVDSQVTMMFWYRQQPGQSLTLIATANQGSEATYESGFVIDKFPISRPNLTFSTLTVSNMSPEDSSIYLCSIEGGEETQYFGPGTRLLVL.

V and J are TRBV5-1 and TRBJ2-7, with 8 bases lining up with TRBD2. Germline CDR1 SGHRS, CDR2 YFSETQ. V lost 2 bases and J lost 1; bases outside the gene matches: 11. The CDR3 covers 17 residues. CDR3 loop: CASSLPDSGRRSYEQYF. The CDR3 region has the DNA TGCGCCAGCAGCTTACCCGACAGCGGGAGAAGATCCTACGAGCAGTACTTC.